This TCR beta chain originates from a study of breast tumors, draining lymph nodes, adjacent tissues. Notes on the study in general: Findings are consistent with lymph node origin and intratumoral expansion of most tumor T cells. The lymph node origin of tumor T cells was framed as consistent with a hypothesis, not demonstrated.

From the multiplex PCR reads, TCRdb called clonotypes with MiXCR, one entry per CDR3 protein. Among around 110,000 distinct CDR3 sequences listed, around 30% were seen once. The lymph nodes were axillary draining lymph nodes from breast cancer patients. The CDR3 length is 13 residues. Between the trimmed V and J ends, which lost 5 bases and 6 bases, there was a span of 13 bases. Germline CDR1 is SGHTA and CDR2 is FQGNSA. This clonotype was counted a single time. The target antigen is unknown. This chain joins TRBV7-2 and TRBJ1-2, with D perhaps matching TRBD1 (5 bases). Material for sequencing was axillary lymph node tissue. The sequence derives from a female donor with breast cancer. Some clones in this sample may be carry-over from other donors' samples. The CDR3 region has the DNA TGTGCCAGCAGCCCTCAGGGCGGAGATGGCTACACCTTC. This sequence encodes CASSPQGGDGYTF.